The 25 T cell receptor beta chains below all came from one sample that was sequenced in a study of blood T cell repertoires in COVID-19. Assay used: immunoSEQ multiplex PCR; TCRdb lists only in-frame clones, some missing. The sample holds 95,000 to 100,000 clones; more than 70% are singletons and the top ten take around 10%. Material for sequencing was peripheral blood. The receptors were sampled from a woman aged 25 to 45 with acute or convalescent COVID-19.

This rearrangement joins TRBV5-1 to TRBJ1-2; 9 positions agree with TRBD1. The CDR3 is 15 residues long. In germline, CDR1 is SGHRS, CDR2 YFSETQ. The V segment lost 3 bases and the J segment 6 bases; nucleotides outside the gene matches: 9. CDR3 sequence reads: CASSSGTGTHHGYTF. The DNA of the CDR3 is TGCGCCAGCAGCTCCGGGACAGGGACTCACCATGGCTACACCTTC.

The chain uses TRBV6-5 and TRBJ2-7, with TRBD1 identical over 8 bases. The J segment lost 2 bases and the V segment lost 0 bases, leaving 3 bases of the junction unmatched. Germline assignment: CDR1 MNHEY and CDR2 SVGAGI. The CDR3 sequence is 15 residues long. The CDR3 sequence: CASSYSGQGTYEQYF. In DNA form, the CDR3 reads TGTGCCAGCAGTTACTCCGGACAGGGAACCTACGAGCAGTACTTC.

The rearrangement joins TRBV4-1 to TRBJ2-7, with TRBD2 matching over 10 bases. CDR1 and CDR2 from the germline V gene are MGHRA and YSYEKL. J lost 3 bases, V lost 4 bases, and 12 bases had no gene match. The CDR3 has 17 residues. The CDR3: CASSPGLARTLGYEQYF. CDR3 DNA sequence: TGCGCCAGCAGCCCGGGACTAGCGAGGACCTTAGGCTACGAGCAGTACTTC.

This chain connects TRBV7-9 to TRBJ2-2; no reliable D call. This CDR3 region has 12 residues. The germline gives CDR1 SEHNR, CDR2 FQNEAQ (reference sequence). Trimming removed 0 bases from V and 10 bases from J, with 6 bases in between. The CDR3 DNA is TGTGCCAGCAGCTTAGCGGCTGAGGAGCTGTTTTTT. Translated: CASSLAAEELFF.

The chain has TRBV6-6 and TRBJ1-1; D uncertain. V was pared by 2 bases and J by 5 bases, with 12 bases between. The CDR3 runs 14 residues. CDR1 and CDR2 (germline): MNHNY, SVGAGI (reference sequence). CDR3 region: CASSYREGYTEAFF. For the CDR3, the DNA is TGTGCCAGCAGTTACAGGGAGGGCTATACTGAAGCTTTCTTT.

This chain links TRBV30 with TRBJ2-1; 8 bases fit TRBD2. Germline lookup yields CDR1 GTSNPN and CDR2 SVGIG (reference sequence). Trimming removed 2 bases from V and 16 bases from J; junction bases left unmatched: 16. The CDR3 consists of 14 residues. The CDR3 DNA reads as TGTGCCTGGAGTCAAATCACCTCGGGGGGGCCTTTATTCTTC. Translated, it gives CAWSQITSGGPLFF.

The chain has TRBV29-1 and TRBJ1-5; TRBD1 is a possible D gene (6 bases). The germline CDR1 and CDR2 sequences are SQVTM and ANQGSEA. The CDR3 totals 14 residues. The V end was cut by 6 bases, the J end by 6 bases, with 18 bases between. For the CDR3, the DNA is TGCAGCGTGAGGATATCGGGGGGCAGTCAGCCCCAGCATTTT. Translated: CSVRISGGSQPQHF.

The chain carries TRBV12-3 or TRBV12-4 and TRBJ2-1; D perhaps matches TRBD2 (5 bases). The CDR3 has 13 amino acids. The V gene lost 6 bases and the J gene lost 6 bases, with 12 bases spanning the gap. Here the CDR3 reads CASRSSGTNEQFF. The CDR3 bases are TGTGCCAGCAGATCCAGCGGCACCAATGAGCAGTTCTTC.

The chain links TRBV6-5 to TRBJ2-1, with D possibly being TRBD2 (6 bases). The CDR3 spans 14 residues. CDR1 and CDR2 from the germline V gene are MNHEY and SVGAGI. V dropped 8 bases and J dropped 3 bases, with 14 bases sitting between them. The CDR3 bases are TGTGCCAGCGGAGGGCTAGCTAACTACAATGAGCAGTTCTTC. Amino acids: CASGGLANYNEQFF.

V usage is TRBV5-1 and J usage is TRBJ2-1, with a tentative D call TRBD1 (5 bases). The V gene lost 5 bases and the J gene lost 2 bases, with 11 bases spanning the gap. CDR3 size: 14 residues. Germline loops: CDR1 SGHRS, CDR2 YFSETQ. Here the CDR3 DNA reads TGCGCCAGCAGACTTGACAGTCCCTACAATGAGCAGTTCTTC. The encoded protein is CASRLDSPYNEQFF.

The J gene is TRBJ2-1, the V gene TRBV18, with a weak D call TRBD1 (6 bases). The germline V and J ends were trimmed by 1 base and 0 bases, with 13 bases remaining between them. The germline CDR1 and CDR2 sequences are KGHSH and LQKENI. This CDR3 is 17 amino acids long. The CDR3 here is CASSPLIGQSSYNEQFF. The CDR3 nucleotides read TGTGCCAGCTCACCACTTATCGGACAGAGCTCCTACAATGAGCAGTTCTTC.

J is TRBJ1-5 and V is TRBV2, with a possible D match to TRBD1 (6 bases). This CDR3 contains 17 residues. V lost 1 base to trimming and J lost 2 bases, with 15 bases between them. Germline assignment: CDR1 SNHLY and CDR2 FYNNEI. DNA for the CDR3: TGTGCCAGCAGTGAAGGGACAGTTAACCAGGGCAATCAGCCCCAGCATTTT. This sequence encodes CASSEGTVNQGNQPQHF.

The J gene is TRBJ2-1, the V gene TRBV11-2, with TRBD1 matching 7 bases. V lost 5 bases and J lost 7; bases outside the gene matches: 14. The CDR3 spans 16 residues. Germline CDR1 reads SGHAT; CDR2 reads FQNNGV. The CDR3 is CASSPLQGPNYNEQFF. CDR3 coding DNA: TGTGCCAGCAGCCCACTACAGGGGCCCAATTATAATGAGCAGTTCTTC.

This clone has only a few counts. This chain joins TRBV11-2 and TRBJ2-7; possible D gene TRBD1, 5 bases. The germline V gene encodes CDR1 SGHAT and CDR2 FQNNGV. The CDR3 runs to 14 residues. Trimming pared 6 bases from V and 0 bases from J, leaving 12 bases between. Written as DNA, the CDR3 is TGTGCCAGCAGGCTCGACAGTCTCTCCTACGAGCAGTACTTC. It specifies CASRLDSLSYEQYF.

V gene TRBV7-9 combines with J gene TRBJ1-1; perhaps TRBD1 as D (5 bases). Trimming left V 7 bases short and J 5 bases short, with 11 bases between. CDR1 and CDR2 from the germline V gene are SEHNR and FQNEAQ (reference sequence). This CDR3 region has 12 residues. This CDR3 reads CASMWGATEAFF. CDR3 DNA: TGTGCCAGCATGTGGGGCGCGACTGAAGCTTTCTTT. The full variable domain, with the rest looked up from reference TRBV7-9 and TRBJ1-1, is DTGVSQNPRHKITKRGQNVTFRCDPISEHNRLYWYRQTLGQGPEFLTYFQNEAQLEKSRLLSDRFSAERPKGSFSTLEIQRTEQGDSAMYLCASMWGATEAFFGQGTRLTVV.

This chain uses TRBV19 with TRBJ1-2; 9 bases agree with TRBD1. Looked up from germline, CDR1 is LNHDA and CDR2 is SQIVND (reference sequence). V gave up 10 bases and J gave up 7 bases; unmatched junction bases: 7. CDR3 length equals 12 residues. DNA for the CDR3: TGTGCCACCGGGACAGGGTCTGCTGGCTACACCTTC. Encoded protein: CATGTGSAGYTF.

The rearrangement links TRBV2 to TRBJ1-4; D not certain. CDR1 and CDR2 from the germline V gene are SNHLY and FYNNEI. This CDR3 is built from 13 residues. V gave up 3 bases and J gave up 15 bases, with 17 bases separating them. Here the CDR3 reads CASSDRSLREVFF. DNA of the CDR3: TGTGCCAGCAGTGACAGGTCCCTAAGGGAGGTGTTTTTT.

The chain recombines TRBV29-1 with TRBJ1-4; weak D call: TRBD1 (5 bases). CDR1 is SQVTM and CDR2 is ANQGSEA in the germline V gene. CDR3 size: 13 residues. Trimming removed 5 bases at V and 8 bases at J, with 15 bases between. DNA for the CDR3: TGCAGCGTTTATCTGGGGGAGGGAGAAAAACTGTTTTTT. This encodes CSVYLGEGEKLFF. Variable domain in full (rest from reference TRBV29-1 and TRBJ1-4): SAVISQKPSRDICQRGTSLTIQCQVDSQVTMMFWYRQQPGQSLTLIATANQGSEATYESGFVIDKFPISRPNLTFSTLTVSNMSPEDSSIYLCSVYLGEGEKLFFGSGTQLSVL.

The chain carries TRBV7-3 and TRBJ2-2; D ambiguous. Trimming took 5 bases from V and 8 from J, leaving 12 bases between them. Germline V gives CDR1 SGHTA, CDR2 FQGTGA. This CDR3 contains 13 residues. The CDR3 is CASSHEEPGELFF. The CDR3 DNA is TGTGCCAGCAGCCACGAAGAGCCGGGGGAGCTGTTTTTT.

This rearrangement joins TRBV28 to TRBJ1-3, with D tentatively TRBD1 (6 bases). This CDR3 spans 14 amino acids. Germline CDR1 is MDHEN and CDR2 is SYDVKM. Trimming stripped 7 bases from V and 0 bases from J, with 10 bases between. In DNA, the CDR3 is TGTGCCAGCACCACAGGGAGCTCTGGAAACACCATATATTTT. Encoded protein: CASTTGSSGNTIYF.

The CDR3 loop is CASRDSRGIYGYTF. CDR3 coding DNA: TGTGCCAGCCGGGACAGCCGCGGGATCTATGGCTACACCTTC. J is TRBJ1-2 and V is TRBV28, with 7 bases that match TRBD1. Germline trimming cut 8 bases from V and 4 bases from J; bases unmatched to any gene: 10. The V gene's germline CDR1 is MDHEN and CDR2 SYDVKM. CDR3 length equals 14 residues.

For the CDR3, the DNA is TGTGCCAGCAGCCAAGATGGCGGGGGATTCACAGATACGCAGTATTTT. Its protein product is CASSQDGGGFTDTQYF. J is TRBJ2-3 and V is TRBV3-1 (or the pseudogene TRBV3-2); the match to TRBD2 covers 7 bases. Trimming took 0 bases from V and 2 from J; bases not matched to a gene: 5. Germline CDR1 is LGHDT and CDR2 is YNNKEL (reference sequence). The CDR3 spans 16 residues.

This clone was observed a few times. The gene calls are TRBV10-2 and TRBJ2-7, with 8 positions matching TRBD1. Germline values: CDR1 WSHSY, CDR2 SAAADI. This CDR3 is built from 15 residues. V was pared by 6 bases and J by 3 bases, with 10 bases of the junction left unmatched. CDR3 in amino acids: CASSSRTGQVYEQYF. The CDR3 nucleotides are TGCGCCAGCAGCTCCCGGACAGGGCAGGTCTACGAGCAGTACTTC.

This clone appeared once. This chain joins TRBV29-1 and TRBJ1-2, with D perhaps matching TRBD1 (6 bases). Germline CDR1 and CDR2: SQVTM and ANQGSEA. This CDR3 comprises 13 residues. V was cut by 2 bases and J by 8 bases, with 15 bases left in between. The DNA of the CDR3 is TGCAGCGTTGAAAGAACAGGGTGGGACGGCTACACCTTC. It is translated as CSVERTGWDGYTF.

The rearrangement uses TRBV7-9 and TRBJ1-6; 9 bases map to TRBD1. This CDR3 is built from 15 residues. The trim removed 5 bases at V and 7 bases at J, leaving 6 bases unmatched. Germline lookup yields CDR1 SEHNR and CDR2 FQNEAQ (reference sequence). Here the CDR3 reads CASSPPGTGNSPLHF. In nucleotides, the CDR3 is TGTGCCAGCAGCCCCCCCGGGACAGGGAATTCACCCCTCCACTTT.